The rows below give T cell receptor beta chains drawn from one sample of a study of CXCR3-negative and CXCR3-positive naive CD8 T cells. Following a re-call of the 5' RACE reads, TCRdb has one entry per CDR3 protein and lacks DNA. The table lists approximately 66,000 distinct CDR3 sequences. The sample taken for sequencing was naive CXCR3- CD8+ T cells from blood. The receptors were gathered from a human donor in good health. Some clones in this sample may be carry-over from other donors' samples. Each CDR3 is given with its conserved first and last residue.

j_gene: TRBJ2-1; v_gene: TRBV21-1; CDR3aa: CASGYRGCRTYNEQFF
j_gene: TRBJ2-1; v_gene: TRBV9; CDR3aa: CASSVAGSVLNEQFF
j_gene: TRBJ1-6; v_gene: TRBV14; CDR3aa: CASSQDNYGSPLHF
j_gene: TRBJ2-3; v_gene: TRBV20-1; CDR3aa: CSAGGTSGGTDTQYF
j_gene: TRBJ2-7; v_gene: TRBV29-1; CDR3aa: CSVEDTDQGYEQYF
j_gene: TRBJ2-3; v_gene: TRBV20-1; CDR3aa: CSARMRDLVTDTQYF
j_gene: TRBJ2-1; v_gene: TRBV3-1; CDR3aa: CASSPSRRLAGGEIPTNEQFF
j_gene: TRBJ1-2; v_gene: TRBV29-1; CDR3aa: CSVDWGGEHYGYTF
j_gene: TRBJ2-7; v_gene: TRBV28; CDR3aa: CASSLRTGGRNEQYF
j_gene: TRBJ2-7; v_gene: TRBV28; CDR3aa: CASSFHGTYEQYF
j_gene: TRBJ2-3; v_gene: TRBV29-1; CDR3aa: CSVETVSTDTQYF
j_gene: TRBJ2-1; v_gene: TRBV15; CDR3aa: CATSREMGSSYNEQFF
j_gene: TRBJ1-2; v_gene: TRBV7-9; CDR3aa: CASSAGTGESQGYTF
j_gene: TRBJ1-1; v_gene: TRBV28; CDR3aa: CASSVVAETEAFF
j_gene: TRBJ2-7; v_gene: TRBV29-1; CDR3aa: CSVEDGTGYEQYF
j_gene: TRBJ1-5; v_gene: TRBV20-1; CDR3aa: CSASPSEASANQPQHF
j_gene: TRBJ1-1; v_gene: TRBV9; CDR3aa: CASSVGSRSTEAFF
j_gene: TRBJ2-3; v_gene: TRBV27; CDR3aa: CASSLLTGTQSTDTQYF
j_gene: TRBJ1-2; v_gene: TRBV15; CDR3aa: CATSRDRGIANYGYTF
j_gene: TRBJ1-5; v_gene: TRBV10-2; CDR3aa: CASGDTQVAPQHF
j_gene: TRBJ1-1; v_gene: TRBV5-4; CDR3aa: CASRNHPTAEFTEAFF
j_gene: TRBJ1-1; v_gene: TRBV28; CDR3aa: CASRPRGPSEAFF
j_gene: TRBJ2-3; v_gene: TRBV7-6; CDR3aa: CASSFSGGPSDTQYF
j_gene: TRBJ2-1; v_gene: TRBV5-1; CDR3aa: CASSLPGDNEQFF
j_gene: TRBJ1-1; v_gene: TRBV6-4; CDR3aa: CASSDRMNTEAFF
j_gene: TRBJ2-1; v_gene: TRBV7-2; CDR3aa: CASSLEGQGYNEQFF
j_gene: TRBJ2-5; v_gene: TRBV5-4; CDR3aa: CASSLGTGGLWETQYF
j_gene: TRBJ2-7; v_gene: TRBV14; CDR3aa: CASSQESDGYYEQYF
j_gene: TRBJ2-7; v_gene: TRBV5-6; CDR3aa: CASSLGLAGTLYEQYF
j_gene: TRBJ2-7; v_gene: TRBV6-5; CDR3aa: CASSPGQGAYEQYF
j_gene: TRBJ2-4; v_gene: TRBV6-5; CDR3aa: CASSKTGGNIQYF
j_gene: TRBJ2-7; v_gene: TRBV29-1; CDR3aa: CSVVDGSSYEQYF
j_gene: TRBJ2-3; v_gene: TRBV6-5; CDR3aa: CASSYSGGRTDTQYF
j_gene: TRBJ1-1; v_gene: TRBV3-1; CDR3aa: CASSQVTVSALNTEAFF
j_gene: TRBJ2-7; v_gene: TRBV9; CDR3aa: CASSPGQVYEQYF
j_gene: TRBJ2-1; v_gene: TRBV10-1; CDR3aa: CASSTGWYNEQFF
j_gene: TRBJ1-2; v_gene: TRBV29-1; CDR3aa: CSVRGGANYGYTF
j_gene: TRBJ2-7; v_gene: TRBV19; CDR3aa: CASSIYDRDIQYF
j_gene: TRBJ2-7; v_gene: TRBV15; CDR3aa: CATSGRDAGYYEQYF
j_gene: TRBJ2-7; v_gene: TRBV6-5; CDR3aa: CASSYTGGSYEQYF
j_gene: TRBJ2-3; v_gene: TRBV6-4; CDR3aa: CASSEAGGTTDTQYF
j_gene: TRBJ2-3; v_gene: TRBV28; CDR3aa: CTSTVRATDTQYF
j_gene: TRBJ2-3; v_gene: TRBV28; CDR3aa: CASSPMTGSDTQYF
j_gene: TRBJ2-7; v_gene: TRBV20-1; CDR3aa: CSARVPTGYEQYF
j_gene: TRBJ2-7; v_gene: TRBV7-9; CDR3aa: CASSPILGQDPSYEQYF
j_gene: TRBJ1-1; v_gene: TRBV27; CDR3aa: CASSRQGGATEAFF
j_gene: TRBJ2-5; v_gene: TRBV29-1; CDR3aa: CSVIAEQETQYF
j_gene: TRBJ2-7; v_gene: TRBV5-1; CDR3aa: CASSYGQGPYEQYF
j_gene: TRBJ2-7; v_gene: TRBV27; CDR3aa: CASSLSRGGVEQYF
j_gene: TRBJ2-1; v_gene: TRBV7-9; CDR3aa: CASSLWGSLDEQFF
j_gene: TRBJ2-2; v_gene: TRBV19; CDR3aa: CASSTGRGRSAGELFF
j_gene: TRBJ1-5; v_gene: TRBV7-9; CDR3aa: CASSLEGNNQPQHF
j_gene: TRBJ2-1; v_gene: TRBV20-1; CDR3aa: CSARASHEPYNEQFF
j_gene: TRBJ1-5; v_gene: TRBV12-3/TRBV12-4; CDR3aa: CASSLSGPQPQHF
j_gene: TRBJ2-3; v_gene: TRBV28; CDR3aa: CASSSGLATDTQYF